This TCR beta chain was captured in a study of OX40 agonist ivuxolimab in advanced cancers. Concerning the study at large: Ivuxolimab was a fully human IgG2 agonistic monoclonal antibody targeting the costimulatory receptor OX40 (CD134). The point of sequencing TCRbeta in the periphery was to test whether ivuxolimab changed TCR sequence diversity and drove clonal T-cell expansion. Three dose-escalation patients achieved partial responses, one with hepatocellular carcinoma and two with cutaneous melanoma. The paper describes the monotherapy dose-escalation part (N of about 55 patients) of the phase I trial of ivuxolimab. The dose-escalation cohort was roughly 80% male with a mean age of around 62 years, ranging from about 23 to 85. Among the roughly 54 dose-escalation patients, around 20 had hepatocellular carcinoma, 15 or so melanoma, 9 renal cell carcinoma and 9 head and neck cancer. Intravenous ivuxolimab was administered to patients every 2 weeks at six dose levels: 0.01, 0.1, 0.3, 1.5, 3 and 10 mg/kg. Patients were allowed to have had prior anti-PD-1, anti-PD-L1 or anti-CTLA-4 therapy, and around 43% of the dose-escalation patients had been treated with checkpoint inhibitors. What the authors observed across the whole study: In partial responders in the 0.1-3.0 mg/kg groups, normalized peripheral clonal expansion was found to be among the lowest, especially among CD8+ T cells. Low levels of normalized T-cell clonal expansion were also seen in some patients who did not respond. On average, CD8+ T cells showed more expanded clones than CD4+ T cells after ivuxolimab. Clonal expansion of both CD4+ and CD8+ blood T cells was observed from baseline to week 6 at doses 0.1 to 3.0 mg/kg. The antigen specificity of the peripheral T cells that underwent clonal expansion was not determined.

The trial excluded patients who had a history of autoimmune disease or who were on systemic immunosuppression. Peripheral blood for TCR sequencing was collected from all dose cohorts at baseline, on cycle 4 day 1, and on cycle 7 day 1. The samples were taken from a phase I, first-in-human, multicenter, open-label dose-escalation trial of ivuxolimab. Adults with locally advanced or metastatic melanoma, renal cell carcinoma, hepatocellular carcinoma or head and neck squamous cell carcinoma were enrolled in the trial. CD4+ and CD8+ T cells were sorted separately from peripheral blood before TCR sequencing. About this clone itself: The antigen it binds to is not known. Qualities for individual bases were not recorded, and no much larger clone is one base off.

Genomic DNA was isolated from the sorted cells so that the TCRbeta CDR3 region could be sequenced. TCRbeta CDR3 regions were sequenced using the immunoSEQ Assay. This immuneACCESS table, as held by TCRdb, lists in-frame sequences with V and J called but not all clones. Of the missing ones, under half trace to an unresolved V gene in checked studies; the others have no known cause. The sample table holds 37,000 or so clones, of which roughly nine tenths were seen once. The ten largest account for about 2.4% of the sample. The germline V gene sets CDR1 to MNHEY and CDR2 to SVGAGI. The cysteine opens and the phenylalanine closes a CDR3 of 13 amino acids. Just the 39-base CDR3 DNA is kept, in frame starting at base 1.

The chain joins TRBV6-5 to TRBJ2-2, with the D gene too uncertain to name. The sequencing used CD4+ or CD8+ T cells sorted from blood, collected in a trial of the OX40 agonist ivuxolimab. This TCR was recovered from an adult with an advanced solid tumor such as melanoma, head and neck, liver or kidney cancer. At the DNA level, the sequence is TGTGTCTCACGAAATATTGGCACCGGGGAGCTGTTTTTT. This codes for CVSRNIGTGELFF.